One and the same sample provided the 21 T cell receptor beta chains below, sequenced in a study of beta chain features in type 1 diabetes. Of the isolated RNA, all was reverse transcribed, and so the sequenced material was expressed TCRB transcripts. Clones were read by immunoSEQ multiplex PCR, and TCRdb kept only the in-frame ones, dropping some. This table has under 950,000 clones, 17% appearing once. The sample taken for sequencing was naive CD4+ T cells from blood. These receptors were obtained from a young woman in good health.

This clone was observed a handful of times. V usage is TRBV6-1 and J usage is TRBJ2-7, with D unresolved. V lost 3 bases and J 2 bases, leaving 8 bases between the germline ends. The CDR3 has 13 amino acids. Germline values: CDR1 MNHNS, CDR2 SASEGT. This CDR3 reads CASSDSRTYEQYF. CDR3 DNA: TGTGCCAGCAGTGACTCGCGAACCTACGAGCAGTACTTC.

With regard to this clone: The same CDR3 arises from other DNA sequences in this sample as well. This sequence joins TRBV15 and TRBJ2-6; 8 nucleotides line up with TRBD1. V lost 10 bases to trimming and J lost 3 bases; unmatched junction nucleotides: 8. Germline CDR1 reads LNHNV; CDR2 reads YYDKDF (reference sequence). This CDR3 is 15 amino acids long. The CDR3 bases are TGTGCCAACGGGACAGGAGGTTGTGGGGCCAACGTCCTGACTTTC. It translates to CANGTGGCGANVLTF.

The J gene is TRBJ2-2, the V gene TRBV18; D is unresolved. CDR3 size: 15 residues. The ends were cut back, 3 bases at V and 2 bases at J, with 10 bases in the middle. Per germline, CDR1 KGHSH and CDR2 LQKENI. CDR3: CASSPGTFNTGELFF. Here the CDR3 DNA reads TGTGCCAGCTCACCGGGCACTTTCAACACCGGGGAGCTGTTTTTT.

This clone occurred a few times. The chain carries TRBV27 and TRBJ2-7; 16 bases agree with TRBD2. The CDR3 spans 18 residues. The junction had 12 bases not matched to a gene; V was cut back by 5 bases and J by 5 bases. Germline V gene sequence: CDR1 MNHEY, CDR2 SMNVEV (reference sequence). The DNA for the CDR3 is TGTGCCAGCAGTCCAGGGTGGGGACTAGCGGGAGGGCGACACGAGCAGTACTTC. Amino acids: CASSPGWGLAGGRHEQYF.

V and J are TRBV7-3 and TRBJ2-5; weak D call: TRBD1 (5 bases). This CDR3 comprises 13 residues. V lost 3 bases to trimming and J lost 5 bases, with 10 bases between them. CDR1 is SGHTA and CDR2 is FQGTGA in the germline V gene. In DNA form, the CDR3 reads TGTGCCAGCAGCTTCCAGGGTTCGGAGACCCAGTACTTC. Amino acids: CASSFQGSETQYF.

This clone showed up just a few times. This rearrangement joins TRBV4-3 to TRBJ1-2; D possibly corresponds to TRBD1 (5 bases). V dropped 1 base and J dropped 5 bases, with 14 bases sitting between them. The CDR3 contains 15 residues. Germline values: CDR1 LGHNA, CDR2 YSLEER. As DNA, the CDR3 is TGCGCCAGCAGCCAAGGTTCGGCAGGGAAATATGGCTACACCTTC. Its translation is CASSQGSAGKYGYTF.

The chain recombines TRBV13 with TRBJ2-2; D is ambiguous. This CDR3 has 14 residues. The germline V gene encodes CDR1 PRHDT and CDR2 FYEKMQ (reference sequence). The V and J ends lost 3 bases and 8 bases respectively, with 13 bases between them. The DNA for the CDR3 is TGTGCCAGCAGCTTTATGAATGGCCTTGGGGAGCTGTTTTTT. This sequence encodes CASSFMNGLGELFF. The full variable domain, completed using reference TRBV13 and TRBJ2-2, is AAGVIQSPRHLIKEKRETATLKCYPIPRHDTVYWYQQGPGQDPQFLISFYEKMQSDKGSIPDRFSAQQFSDYHSELNMSSLELGDSALYFCASSFMNGLGELFFGEGSRLTVL.

There are a few counts of this clone. CDR3 sequence reads: CAVAGGPYEQYF. CDR3 bases: TGTGCCGTAGCGGGAGGGCCCTACGAGCAGTACTTC. This sequence joins TRBV6-6 and TRBJ2-7, with 11 bases identical to TRBD2. This CDR3 is 12 amino acids long. Trimming removed 11 bases from V and 2 bases from J; junction bases left unmatched: 2. Germline V gene lookup returns CDR1 MNHNY and CDR2 SVGAGI (reference sequence).

The V gene is TRBV7-9, the J gene TRBJ1-2; D is ambiguous. V was pared by 2 bases and J by 7 bases, with 11 bases between. Germline assignment: CDR1 SEHNR and CDR2 FQNEAQ (reference sequence). CDR3 length equals 13 residues. The CDR3 region has the DNA TGTGCCAGCAGCTTACCGGTAGGAGGTGGCTACACCTTC. Residues: CASSLPVGGGYTF.

This clone turned up a few times. The chain links TRBV21-1 to TRBJ2-2; the table's D call, TRBD1, has no DNA check behind it. TRBV21-1 is designated a pseudogene. This CDR3 spans 14 amino acids. As DNA, the CDR3 is TGTGCCAAAAAGGACAGGCAGAACACCGGGGAGCTGTTTTTT. It encodes CAKKDRQNTGELFF.

This clone was found a few times. The rearrangement links TRBV5-1 to TRBJ2-4; a possible D gene is TRBD1 (6 bases). V lost 4 bases, J lost 5 bases, and 16 bases lay in between. The germline gives CDR1 SGHRS, CDR2 YFSETQ. The CDR3 runs to 15 residues. CDR3 loop: CASSISNRVENIQYF. The DNA of the CDR3 is TGCGCCAGCAGCATCTCCAACAGGGTTGAAAACATTCAGTACTTC. Drawing the rest from reference TRBV5-1 and TRBJ2-4, the complete variable domain is KAGVTQTPRYLIKTRGQQVTLSCSPISGHRSVSWYQQTPGQGLQFLFEYFSETQRNKGNFPGRFSGRQFSNSRSEMNVSTLELGDSALYLCASSISNRVENIQYFGAGTRLSVL.

This chain connects TRBV27 to TRBJ2-1; 12 nucleotides match TRBD1. This CDR3 is 16 amino acids long. The junction had 13 bases not matched to a gene; V was cut back by 7 bases and J by 9 bases. Germline V gene sequence: CDR1 MNHEY, CDR2 SMNVEV (reference sequence). The CDR3: CASTPLRDRGLFEQFF. For the CDR3, the DNA is TGTGCCAGCACTCCACTGCGGGACAGGGGGCTTTTTGAGCAGTTCTTC.

This clone came up a few times. Additional DNA sequences in this sample encode the identical CDR3. The gene calls are TRBV18 and TRBJ1-2, with no clear D. Looked up from germline, CDR1 is KGHSH and CDR2 is LQKENI. There are 13 residues in the CDR3. V was clipped by 2 bases and J by 2 bases, with 6 bases between them. DNA for the CDR3: TGTGCCAGCTCACCATCAGAGAACTATGGCTACACCTTC. It encodes CASSPSENYGYTF.

This clone showed up just a few times. The CDR3 DNA reads as TGCGCCAGCAGCTTGGATGAACCCCGCTATGCGGGCTACACCTTC. As protein: CASSLDEPRYAGYTF. The rearrangement joins TRBV5-1 to TRBJ1-2; no reliable D call. From germline, CDR1 is SGHRS and CDR2 YFSETQ. CDR3 length equals 15 residues. Trimming took off 0 bases at V and 8 bases at J, with 17 bases between the two ends.

The rearrangement joins TRBV29-1 to TRBJ2-3; 9 positions agree with TRBD2. The CDR3 has 14 residues. CDR1 is SQVTM and CDR2 is ANQGSEA in the germline V gene. V trimming: 4 bases; J trimming: 4 bases; junction bases outside the gene matches: 6. CDR3 in amino acids: CSVVGAGGPDTQYF. The CDR3 DNA sequence: TGCAGCGTTGTGGGGGCGGGAGGGCCAGATACGCAGTATTTT.

The chain links TRBV5-1 to TRBJ2-1; 9 positions match TRBD2. The CDR3 is 16 amino acids. Germline CDR1 reads SGHRS; CDR2 reads YFSETQ. Trimming took 4 bases from V and 6 from J; bases not matched to a gene: 11. The CDR3 region is CASSPGWAAGGNEQFF. Written as DNA, the CDR3 is TGCGCCAGCAGCCCTGGCTGGGCAGCGGGAGGCAATGAGCAGTTCTTC.

The chain recombines TRBV25-1 with TRBJ1-5, with 7 bases lining up with TRBD1. The length of the CDR3 is 14 residues. With V trimmed by 4 bases and J by 7 bases, 7 bases remained unmatched. The germline gives CDR1 MGHDK, CDR2 SYGVNS. CDR3: CASSATGVGQPQHF. DNA for the CDR3: TGTGCCAGCAGTGCTACAGGGGTGGGACAGCCCCAGCATTTT. Full variable domain (rest looked up from reference TRBV25-1 and TRBJ1-5): EADIYQTPRYLVIGTGKKITLECSQTMGHDKMYWYQQDPGMELHLIHYSYGVNSTEKGDLSSESTVSRIRTEHFPLTLESARPSHTSQYLCASSATGVGQPQHFGDGTRLSIL.

This clone was seen only a few times. The chain carries TRBV9 and TRBJ2-1; a possible D gene is TRBD2 (5 bases). Trimming shortened V by 4 bases and J by 9 bases, and 14 bases separated the two germline ends. Germline V gene lookup returns CDR1 SGDLS and CDR2 YYNGEE. This CDR3 region has 13 residues. This CDR3 reads CASSPRVEGEQFF. The CDR3 DNA reads as TGTGCCAGCAGCCCCCGGGTCGAGGGTGAGCAGTTCTTC.

This clone was observed a handful of times. V and J are TRBV21-1 and TRBJ1-5. TRBV21-1 is marked as a pseudogene. The CDR3 loop spans 16 amino acids. CDR3: CASSKDFKSDCGPQHF. The DNA for the CDR3 is TGTGCCAGCAGCAAAGATTTTAAGTCCGACTGCGGGCCCCAGCATTTT.

This clone appeared a few times. Within the sample, other DNA sequences also encode this same CDR3. The chain uses TRBV7-9 and TRBJ1-3, with unresolved D. The V end lost 5 bases, the J end lost 0 bases, and 11 bases lay between the germline ends. The germline gives CDR1 SEHNR, CDR2 FQNEAQ (reference sequence). CDR3 length: 15 residues. Here the CDR3 reads CASSLPGYSGNTIYF. CDR3 sequence (DNA): TGTGCCAGCAGCCTCCCCGGGTACTCTGGAAACACCATATATTTT.

The table lists this clone with a few counts. CDR3 loop: CASSLAARRTNYGYTF. The CDR3 nucleotides read TGTGCCAGCAGCTTAGCCGCGAGACGAACTAACTATGGCTACACCTTC. The chain carries TRBV7-2 and TRBJ1-2, with no clear D. The germline V gene has CDR1 SGHTA and CDR2 FQGNSA. The germline V and J ends were trimmed by 0 bases and 0 bases, with 11 bases remaining between them. The CDR3 length is 16 residues.